A single sample is the source of the 8 T cell receptor beta chains below, sequenced in a study of T cells expressing NK-cell markers. From its re-call of the 5' RACE reads, TCRdb lists each CDR3 protein once, without DNA. The sample spans roughly 280,000 distinct CDR3 sequences; the ten largest clones claim around 0.42%. Sequencing was carried out using blood T cells: a sorted CD56 or NKG2C T cell subset, CD4+ or CD8+ T cells, or bulk PBMC T cells (not recorded which). The receptors come from a man younger than 30 in good health.

This chain links TRBV12-3 or TRBV12-4 with TRBJ2-3; without DNA, the TCRdb call of TRBD1 cannot be checked. The CDR3 extends over 13 amino acids. This CDR3 is CASTLGTTDTQYF.

V and J are TRBV7-2 and TRBJ2-5; absent DNA, TCRdb's TRBD2 call cannot be checked. The CDR3 runs 16 residues. Germline V CDR1 and CDR2: SGHTA, FQGNSA. Here the CDR3 reads CASSLAVTMGQETQYF.

The rearrangement links TRBV4-2 to TRBJ2-2; lacking DNA, the TRBD2 call made by TCRdb goes unchecked. Looked up from germline, CDR1 is LGHNA and CDR2 is YNFKEQ. The CDR3 spans 18 residues. The CDR3 region is CASSQGIAIGSGRGELFF.

The chain carries TRBV6-2 or TRBV6-3 and TRBJ2-7; without DNA, the TCRdb call of TRBD1 cannot be checked. From germline, CDR1 is MNHEY and CDR2 SVGEGT. The CDR3 spans 16 residues. This CDR3 reads CASSYSPTGQNYEQYF.

The chain has TRBV10-2 and TRBJ2-3; the TRBD1 assignment by TCRdb is unverifiable without DNA. The germline CDR1 and CDR2 sequences are WSHSY and SAAADI. This CDR3 region has 15 residues. This CDR3 reads CASSEWNSGGDTQYF.

This chain links TRBV5-4 with TRBJ2-1. Germline CDR1 SGHNT, CDR2 YYREEE (reference sequence). The CDR3 length is 14 residues. The CDR3 spells CASSPQKPYNEQFF.

The chain couples TRBV10-3 to TRBJ2-3. The CDR3 covers 13 residues. Germline V lookup: CDR1 ENHRY, CDR2 SYGVKD. The CDR3 is CAISVGEKDTQYF.

J is TRBJ2-1 and V is TRBV6-5; the D call of TRBD2 rests on TCRdb alone, since no DNA is present to check it. From germline, CDR1 is MNHEY and CDR2 SVGAGI. This CDR3 comprises 14 residues. CDR3 in amino acids: CASSSTGTSYEQFF.